These 3 T cell receptor beta chains were sequenced from one sample in a study of breast tumors, draining lymph nodes, adjacent tissues. Breast cancer patients provided tissue from their axillary draining lymph nodes. Using its own MiXCR run on the multiplex PCR reads, TCRdb lists one record per CDR3 protein. The repertoire holds 270,000 or so distinct CDR3 sequences, with roughly 31% as singletons. The sequencing input was axillary lymph node tissue. These receptors were taken from a female donor with breast cancer. Some clones in this sample may be carry-over from other donors' samples.

About this clonotype itself: The CDR3 carries no conserved terminal phenylalanine or tryptophan, so it likely arises from a read error. This sequence joins TRBV7-2 and TRBJ2-4, with D unresolved. The CDR3 covers 14 residues. CDR1 and CDR2 from the germline V gene are SGHTA and FQGNSA. The V end was cut by 10 bases, the J end by 0 bases, with 13 bases between. The CDR3 protein is CAINSELAKNIQYL. The DNA for the CDR3 is TGTGCCATCAACAGCGAGTTAGCCAAAAACATTCAGTACCTC.

About this clonotype itself: A much larger clone lies one base from this, so it may be a read error. CDR3 residues: CSALVGGSPNAGELFF. CDR3 DNA: TGCAGTGCGCTTGTGGGCGGCTCCCCGAACGCCGGGGAGCTGTTTTTT. This chain connects TRBV20-1 to TRBJ2-2, with D hard to call. Germline V lookup: CDR1 DFQATT, CDR2 SNEGSKA (reference sequence). The CDR3 is 16 residues long.

This clonotype was recorded many times. CDR3 loop: CASRGATANYGYTF. In DNA, the CDR3 is TGTGCCAGCCGAGGGGCCACAGCTAACTATGGCTACACCTTC. This chain joins TRBV19 and TRBJ1-2; possible D gene TRBD1, 5 bases. CDR3 length: 14 amino acids. V lost 9 bases and J lost 0, with 14 bases in between. Germline V gene lookup returns CDR1 LNHDA and CDR2 SQIVND (reference sequence). Drawing the rest from reference TRBV19 and TRBJ1-2, the complete variable domain is DGGITQSPKYLFRKEGQNVTLSCEQNLNHDAMYWYRQDPGQGLRLIYYSQIVNDFQKGDIAEGYSVSREKKESFPLTVTSAQKNPTAFYLCASRGATANYGYTFGSGTRLTVV.